The entry that follows covers one TCR beta chain sequence. The entry originates in a study of blood T cell repertoires in COVID-19. In the original analysis: Nucleated cell number was recorded as an estimate derived from reference gene primer amplification. Clones were sequenced by immunoSEQ multiplex PCR, and TCRdb holds only the in-frame ones, with some missing. The V and J calls and clone size come from that table; D and trimming were worked out from the DNA. The repertoire holds 100,000 to 150,000 clones, around 88% seen once, with about 5.7% in the top ten. The receptor was isolated from a human donor in a cohort sampled during active COVID-19. Sequencing was performed on peripheral blood.

The CDR3 sequence: CASSIRVEIYGYTF. The CDR3 DNA reads TGTGCCAGCAGTATCAGGGTGGAAATTTATGGCTACACCTTC. The J gene is TRBJ1-2, the V gene TRBV28, with D maybe TRBD1 (5 bases). Germline lookup yields CDR1 MDHEN and CDR2 SYDVKM. The CDR3 totals 14 residues. V lost 5 bases to trimming and J lost 5 bases, with 15 bases between them.